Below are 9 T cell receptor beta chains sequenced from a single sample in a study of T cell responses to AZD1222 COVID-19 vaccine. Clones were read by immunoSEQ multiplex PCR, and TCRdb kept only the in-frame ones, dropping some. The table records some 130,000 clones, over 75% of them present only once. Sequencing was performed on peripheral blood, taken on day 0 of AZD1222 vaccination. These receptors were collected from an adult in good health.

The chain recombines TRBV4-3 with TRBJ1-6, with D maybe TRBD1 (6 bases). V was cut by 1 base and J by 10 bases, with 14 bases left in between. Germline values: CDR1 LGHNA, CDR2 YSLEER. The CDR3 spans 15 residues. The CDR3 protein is CASSQVGGQGSPLHF. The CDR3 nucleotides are TGCGCCAGCAGCCAAGTCGGGGGGCAGGGATCACCCCTCCACTTT.

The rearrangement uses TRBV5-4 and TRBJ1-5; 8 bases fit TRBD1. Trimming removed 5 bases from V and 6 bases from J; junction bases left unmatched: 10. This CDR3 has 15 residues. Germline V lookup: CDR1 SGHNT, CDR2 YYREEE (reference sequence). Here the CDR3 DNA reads TGTGCCAGCAGTTCCCAGGGGGCGCCGGTTCAGCCCCAGCATTTT. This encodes CASSSQGAPVQPQHF.

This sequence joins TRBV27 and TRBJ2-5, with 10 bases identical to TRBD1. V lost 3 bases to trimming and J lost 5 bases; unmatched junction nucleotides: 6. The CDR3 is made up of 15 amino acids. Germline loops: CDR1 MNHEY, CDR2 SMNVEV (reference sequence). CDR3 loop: CASSFRDRGAETQYF. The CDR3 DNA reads TGTGCCAGCAGTTTCCGGGACAGGGGCGCGGAGACCCAGTACTTC.

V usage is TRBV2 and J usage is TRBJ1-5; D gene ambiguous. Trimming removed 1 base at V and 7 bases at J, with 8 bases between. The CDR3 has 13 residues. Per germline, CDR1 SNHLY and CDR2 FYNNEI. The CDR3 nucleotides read TGTGCCAGCAGTGAAGGTCGGGCCCAGCCCCAGCATTTT. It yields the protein CASSEGRAQPQHF.

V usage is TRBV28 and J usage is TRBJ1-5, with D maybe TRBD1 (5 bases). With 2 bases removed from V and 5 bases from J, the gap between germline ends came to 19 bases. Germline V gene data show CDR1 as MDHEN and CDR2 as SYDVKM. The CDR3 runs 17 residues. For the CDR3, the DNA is TGTGCCAGCAGTTTAGGGGGGGGATATACCACATATCAGCCCCAGCATTTT. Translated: CASSLGGGYTTYQPQHF.

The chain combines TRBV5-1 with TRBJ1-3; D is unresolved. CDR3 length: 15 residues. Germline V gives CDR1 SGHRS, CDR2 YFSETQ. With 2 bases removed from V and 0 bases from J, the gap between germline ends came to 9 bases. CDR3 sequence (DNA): TGCGCCAGCAGCTTAGGAGGGAGCTCTGGAAACACCATATATTTT. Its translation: CASSLGGSSGNTIYF.

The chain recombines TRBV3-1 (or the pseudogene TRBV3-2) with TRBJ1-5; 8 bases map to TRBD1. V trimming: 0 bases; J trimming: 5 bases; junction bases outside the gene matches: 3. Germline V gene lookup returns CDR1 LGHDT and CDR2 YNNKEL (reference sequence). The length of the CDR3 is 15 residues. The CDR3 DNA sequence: TGTGCCAGCAGCCAAGAAGCGACAGGGGATCAGCCCCAGCATTTT. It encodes CASSQEATGDQPQHF.

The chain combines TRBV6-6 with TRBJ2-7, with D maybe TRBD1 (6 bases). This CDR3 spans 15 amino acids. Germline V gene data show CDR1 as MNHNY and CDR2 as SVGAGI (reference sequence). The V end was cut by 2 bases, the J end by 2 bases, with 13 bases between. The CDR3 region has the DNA TGTGCCAGCAGTTACGAGGGGGACGGTCCCTACGAGCAGTACTTC. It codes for CASSYEGDGPYEQYF.

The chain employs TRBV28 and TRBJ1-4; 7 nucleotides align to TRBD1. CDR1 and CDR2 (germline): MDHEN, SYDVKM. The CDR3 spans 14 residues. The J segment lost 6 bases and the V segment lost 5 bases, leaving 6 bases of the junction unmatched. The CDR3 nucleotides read TGTGCCAGCAGTAGCAGGGGGGGGGATGAAAAACTGTTTTTT. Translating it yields CASSSRGGDEKLFF.